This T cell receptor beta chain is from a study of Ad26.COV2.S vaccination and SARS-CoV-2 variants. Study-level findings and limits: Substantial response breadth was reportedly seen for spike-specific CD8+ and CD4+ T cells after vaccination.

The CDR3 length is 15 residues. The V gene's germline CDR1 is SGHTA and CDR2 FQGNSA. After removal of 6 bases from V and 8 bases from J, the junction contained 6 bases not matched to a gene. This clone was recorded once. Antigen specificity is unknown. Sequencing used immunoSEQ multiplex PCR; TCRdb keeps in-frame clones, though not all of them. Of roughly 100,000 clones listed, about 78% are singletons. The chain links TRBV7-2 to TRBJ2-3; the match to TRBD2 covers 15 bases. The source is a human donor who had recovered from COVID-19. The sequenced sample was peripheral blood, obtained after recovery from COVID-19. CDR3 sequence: CASRRTSGGDGTQYF. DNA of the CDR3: TGTGCCAGCAGGCGGACTAGCGGGGGGGACGGTACGCAGTATTTT.